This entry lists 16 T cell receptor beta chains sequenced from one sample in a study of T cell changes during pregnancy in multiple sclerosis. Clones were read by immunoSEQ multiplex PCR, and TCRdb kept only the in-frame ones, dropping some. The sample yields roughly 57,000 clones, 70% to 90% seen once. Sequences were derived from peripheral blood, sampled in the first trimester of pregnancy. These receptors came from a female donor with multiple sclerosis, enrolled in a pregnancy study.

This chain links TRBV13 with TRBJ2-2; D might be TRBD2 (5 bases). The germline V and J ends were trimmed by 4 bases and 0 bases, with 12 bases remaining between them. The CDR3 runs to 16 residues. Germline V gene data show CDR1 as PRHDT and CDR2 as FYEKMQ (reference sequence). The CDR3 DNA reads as TGTGCCAGCAGCTACCTAGCAGATACGAACACCGGGGAGCTGTTTTTT. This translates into CASSYLADTNTGELFF.

The CDR3 reads CAWRGQVVRKLFF. DNA for the CDR3: TGTGCCTGGAGGGGACAGGTGGTTCGAAAACTGTTTTTT. This chain uses TRBV30 with TRBJ1-4; TRBD1 aligns across 8 bases. V shed 3 bases and J 10 bases; nucleotides not matched to a gene: 7. The CDR3 loop spans 13 amino acids. Germline values: CDR1 GTSNPN, CDR2 SVGIG (reference sequence).

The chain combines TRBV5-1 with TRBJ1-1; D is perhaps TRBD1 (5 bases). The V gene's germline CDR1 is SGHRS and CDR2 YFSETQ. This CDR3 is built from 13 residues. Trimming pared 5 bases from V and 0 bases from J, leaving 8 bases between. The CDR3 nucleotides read TGCGCCAGCAGGACAGAGGTGAACACTGAAGCTTTCTTT. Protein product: CASRTEVNTEAFF.

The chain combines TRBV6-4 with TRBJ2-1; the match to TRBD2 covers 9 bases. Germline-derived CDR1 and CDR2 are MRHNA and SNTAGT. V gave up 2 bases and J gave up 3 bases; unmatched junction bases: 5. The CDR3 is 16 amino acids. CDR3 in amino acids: CASSDPTSGDYNEQFF. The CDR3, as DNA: TGTGCCAGCAGTGACCCGACTAGCGGAGACTACAATGAGCAGTTCTTC.

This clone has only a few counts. For the CDR3, the DNA is TGCGCCAGCAGCCAAGATAGGGGACGGGAGGGCCTCTTCTTC. It yields the protein CASSQDRGREGLFF. The chain has TRBV4-1 and TRBJ2-1; TRBD2 matches 8 bases. Germline assignment: CDR1 MGHRA and CDR2 YSYEKL. Trimming cost V 0 bases and J 16 bases; bases outside gene matches: 11. CDR3 length: 14 amino acids.

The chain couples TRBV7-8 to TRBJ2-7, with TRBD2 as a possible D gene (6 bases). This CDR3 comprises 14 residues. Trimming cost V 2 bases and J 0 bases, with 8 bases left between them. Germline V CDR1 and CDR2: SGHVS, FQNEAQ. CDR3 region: CASSLWDFSYEQYF. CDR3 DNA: TGTGCCAGCAGCTTATGGGACTTCTCCTACGAGCAGTACTTC. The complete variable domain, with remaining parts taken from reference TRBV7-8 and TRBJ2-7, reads GAGVSQSPRYKVAKRGQDVALRCDPISGHVSLFWYQQALGQGPEFLTYFQNEAQLDKSGLPSDRFFAERPEGSVSTLKIQRTQQEDSAVYLCASSLWDFSYEQYFGPGTRLTVT.

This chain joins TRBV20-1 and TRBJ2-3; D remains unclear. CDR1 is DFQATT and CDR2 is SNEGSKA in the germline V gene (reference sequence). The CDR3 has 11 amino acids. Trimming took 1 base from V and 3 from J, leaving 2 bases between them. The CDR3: CSARATDTQYF. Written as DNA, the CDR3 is TGCAGTGCTAGAGCTACAGATACGCAGTATTTT.

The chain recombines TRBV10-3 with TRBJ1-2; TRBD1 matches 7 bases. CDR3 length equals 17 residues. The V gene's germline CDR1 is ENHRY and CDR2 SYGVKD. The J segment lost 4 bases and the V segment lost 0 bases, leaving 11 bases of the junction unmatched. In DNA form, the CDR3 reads TGTGCCATCAGTGAGTCTTGGCAGGGGGATCCTCGCTATGGCTACACCTTC. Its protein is CAISESWQGDPRYGYTF.

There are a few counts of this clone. Here the CDR3 reads CASSPGQYSNQPQHF. CDR3 sequence (DNA): TGTGCCAGCAGCCCCGGACAGTATAGCAATCAGCCCCAGCATTTT. The chain carries TRBV4-2 and TRBJ1-5, with D possibly being TRBD1 (6 bases). V was shortened by 4 bases and J by 0 bases, with 10 bases between the two germline ends. The CDR3 contains 15 residues. Germline V gene lookup returns CDR1 LGHNA and CDR2 YNFKEQ.

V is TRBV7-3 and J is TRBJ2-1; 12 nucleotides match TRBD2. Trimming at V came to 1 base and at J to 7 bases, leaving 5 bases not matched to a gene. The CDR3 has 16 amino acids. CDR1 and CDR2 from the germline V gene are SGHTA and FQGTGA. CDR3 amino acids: CASSLRPSGGGNEQFF. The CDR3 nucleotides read TGTGCCAGCAGCTTAAGACCTAGCGGGGGGGGGAATGAGCAGTTCTTC.

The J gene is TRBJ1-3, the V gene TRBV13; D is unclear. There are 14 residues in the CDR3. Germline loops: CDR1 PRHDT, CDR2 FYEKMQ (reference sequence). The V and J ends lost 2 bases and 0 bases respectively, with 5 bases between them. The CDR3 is CASSLRSSGNTIYF. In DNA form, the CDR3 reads TGTGCCAGCAGCTTACGCAGCTCTGGAAACACCATATATTTT.

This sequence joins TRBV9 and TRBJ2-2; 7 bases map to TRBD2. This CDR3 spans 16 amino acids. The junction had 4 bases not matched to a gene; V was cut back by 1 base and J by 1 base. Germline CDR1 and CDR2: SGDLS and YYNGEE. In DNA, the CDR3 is TGTGCCAGCAGCGTAAAGTTAGCGGGGAACACCGGGGAGCTGTTTTTT. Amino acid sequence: CASSVKLAGNTGELFF. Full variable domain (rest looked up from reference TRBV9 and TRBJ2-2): DSGVTQTPKHLITATGQRVTLRCSPRSGDLSVYWYQQSLDQGLQFLIQYYNGEERAKGNILERFSAQQFPDLHSELNLSSLELGDSALYFCASSVKLAGNTGELFFGEGSRLTVL.

CDR3 DNA sequence: TGTGCCAGCAGAGGACAGGGGATGCTCACAGATACGCAGTATTTT. Protein sequence: CASRGQGMLTDTQYF. The V gene is TRBV2, the J gene TRBJ2-3, with 9 positions matching TRBD1. The CDR3 totals 15 residues. Germline V gene data show CDR1 as SNHLY and CDR2 as FYNNEI. The junction had 6 bases not matched to a gene; V was cut back by 6 bases and J by 2 bases.

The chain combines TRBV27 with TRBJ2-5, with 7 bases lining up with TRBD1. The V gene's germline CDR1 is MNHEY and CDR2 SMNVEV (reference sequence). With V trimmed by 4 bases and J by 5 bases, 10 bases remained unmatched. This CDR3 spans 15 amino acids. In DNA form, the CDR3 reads TGTGCCAGCAGTTCCAAGAACAGGGGTGGCGAGACCCAGTACTTC. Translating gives CASSSKNRGGETQYF.

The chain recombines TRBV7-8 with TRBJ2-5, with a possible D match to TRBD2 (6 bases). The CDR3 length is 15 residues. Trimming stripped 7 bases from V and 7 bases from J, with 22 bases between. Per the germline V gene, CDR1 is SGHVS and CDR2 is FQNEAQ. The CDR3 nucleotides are TGTGCCAGCACCCCGGGGATCGGGGGTTTGGTGACCCAGTACTTC. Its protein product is CASTPGIGGLVTQYF.

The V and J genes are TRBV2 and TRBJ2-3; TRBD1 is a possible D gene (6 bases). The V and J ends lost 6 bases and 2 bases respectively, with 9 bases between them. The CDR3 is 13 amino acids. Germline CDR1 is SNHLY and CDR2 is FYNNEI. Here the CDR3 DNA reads TGTGCCAGCAGCGGACAGACCACAGATACGCAGTATTTT. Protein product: CASSGQTTDTQYF.